Shown below are 2 T cell receptor beta chains from a single sample sequenced in a study of breast tumors, draining lymph nodes, adjacent tissues. TCRdb reprocessed the multiplex PCR reads with MiXCR, giving one entry per CDR3 protein. The sample includes tens of thousands of distinct CDR3 sequences, 35% to 40% of them seen just once. The sequenced sample was breast tumor tissue. The origin of the receptors is a female donor with breast cancer. Some clones in this sample may be carry-over from other donors' samples.

This clonotype has a count of ten or more. This chain connects TRBV7-3 to TRBJ2-2; 7 nucleotides line up with TRBD1. The length of the CDR3 is 16 residues. The V gene's germline CDR1 is SGHTA and CDR2 FQGTGA. The V segment lost 10 bases and the J segment 0 bases; nucleotides outside the gene matches: 11. The CDR3 is CATSKSGTANTGELFF. In DNA form, the CDR3 reads TGTGCCACATCAAAATCCGGGACAGCGAACACCGGGGAGCTGTTTTTT.

By proportion, this clonotype is medium-sized. The chain combines TRBV4-2 with TRBJ2-5; 15 nucleotides line up with TRBD2. Germline V gene sequence: CDR1 LGHNA, CDR2 YNFKEQ. The V gene end was trimmed by 4 bases and the J gene end by 5 bases; junction bases not matched to a gene: 8. The CDR3 is 17 residues long. CDR3: CASSPTGLAGGLETQYF. CDR3 DNA: TGTGCCAGCAGCCCGACAGGACTAGCGGGAGGGTTGGAGACCCAGTACTTC.